This TCR beta chain was recovered during a study of cytomegalovirus exposure and HLA in healthy donors. Turning to this clone: Antigen unknown.

Whole-study results and caveats: Some 17,000 TCR beta sequences were associated with HLA alleles at 0.05 false discovery rate in a later analysis.

Researchers ran the PCR with 60 Vbeta and 13 Jbeta primers. Clones were read by immunoSEQ multiplex PCR, and TCRdb kept only the in-frame ones, dropping some. Counted here are around 130,000 clones, around three quarters occurring once; the ten biggest clones make up 2.6%. CDR1 is SGHNT and CDR2 is YYREEE in the germline V gene (reference sequence). The V end lost 5 bases, the J end lost 5 bases, and 21 bases lay between the germline ends. There are 16 residues in the CDR3. Sequenced material: PBMCs. This chain connects TRBV5-4 to TRBJ2-3; tentatively, D is TRBD1 (5 bases). The receptor's source is a woman between 55 and 75 years old in good health and CMV-seropositive. CDR3: CASRPSGPVELDTQYF. The DNA for the CDR3 is TGTGCCAGCAGACCGTCAGGGCCGGTGGAACTAGATACGCAGTATTTT.